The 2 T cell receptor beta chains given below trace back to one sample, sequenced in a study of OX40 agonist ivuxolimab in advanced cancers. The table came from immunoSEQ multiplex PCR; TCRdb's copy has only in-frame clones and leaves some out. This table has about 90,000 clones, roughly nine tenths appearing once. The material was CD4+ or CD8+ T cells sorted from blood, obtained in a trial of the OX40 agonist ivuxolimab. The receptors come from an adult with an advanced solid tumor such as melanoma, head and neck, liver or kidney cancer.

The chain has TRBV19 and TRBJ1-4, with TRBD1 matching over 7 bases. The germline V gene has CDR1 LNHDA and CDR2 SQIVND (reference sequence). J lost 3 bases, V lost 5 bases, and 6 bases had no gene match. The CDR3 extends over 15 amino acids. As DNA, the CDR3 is TGTGCCAGTAGTGTCAACAGGGGAGCTAATGAAAAACTGTTTTTT. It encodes CASSVNRGANEKLFF.

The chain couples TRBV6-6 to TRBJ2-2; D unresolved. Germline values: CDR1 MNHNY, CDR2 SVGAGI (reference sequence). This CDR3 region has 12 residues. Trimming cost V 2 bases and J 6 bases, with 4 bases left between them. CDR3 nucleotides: TGTGCCAGCAGTTACCCCCCCGGGGAGCTGTTTTTT. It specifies CASSYPPGELFF.